The rows below give T cell receptor beta chains drawn from one sample of a study of blood T cell repertoires in COVID-19. The repertoire was sequenced with immunoSEQ multiplex PCR; TCRdb's copy has only in-frame clones and lacks some. The sample shows 150,000 to 200,000 clones, 81% of them seen only once. Sequencing was done on a sample of peripheral blood. These receptors came from a woman between 40 and 50 years old with COVID-19, enrolled during active disease. Both conserved end residues are part of each CDR3.

v_gene	CDR3aa
TRBV29-1	CSVVQGAVSGNTIYF
TRBV19	CASSMDSTGELFF
TRBV18	CASSPVPGQGNYGYTF
TRBV4-1	CASSQTLGEAQHF
TRBV6-5	CASSYSAGGTGGYTF
TRBV28	CASSRFGQFPGEQYF
TRBV4-1	CASSQAGTSPKTQYF
TRBV28	CASSLLDSRRESPLHF
TRBV7-9	CASSLGSSGGYNEQFF
TRBV27	CASSTGLAKNIQYF
TRBV11-2	CASSDQDPYEQYF
TRBV5-6	CASSLLVGQGANEQFF
TRBV28	CASIASYTEAFF
TRBV18	CASSNSGSGETQYF
TRBV9	CASSVAGTAADTQYF
TRBV4-1	CASSQRLGDNEQFF
TRBV28	CASTMSSYNSPLHF
TRBV19	CASSNSLAPGTDTQYF
TRBV7-3	CASSAGGETQYF
TRBV7-3	CASSLTGTYEQYF
TRBV5-1	CASSLGHRDSSYEQYF
TRBV11-2	CASSWAWGPGYNEQFF
TRBV19	CASSMQGNEQFF
TRBV7-9	CASSLQTSLYEQYF
TRBV29-1	CSVVGGSTEAFF
TRBV11-3	CASSPRAGSVVADTQYF
TRBV6-5	CASSYSWGRTNTEAFF
TRBV24-1	CATSVLGETQYF
TRBV2	CASSEESREWETQYF
TRBV19	CASSLMGLPGNTEAFF
TRBV2	CASRTNYEQYF
TRBV11-3	CASSYEGNTEAFF
TRBV11-2	CASSLRTAGNTIYF
TRBV6-1	CASSDWTRGDTEAFF
TRBV5-1	CASSPGTDYNSPLHF
TRBV7-9	CASSRTPGQGGYEQYF
TRBV5-4	CASSLDQGGRETQYF
TRBV20-1	CSASSPEGATEAFF
TRBV27	CASSLYRTGGADTQYF
TRBV28	CASSLWREAQETQYF
TRBV3-1/TRBV3-2	CASSQGISGGQETQYF
TRBV5-4	CASSPEPLLVGEQYF
TRBV10-3	CAIRGDRGQETQYF
TRBV19	CASQGQVRTGELFF
TRBV19	CATAGVAKNIQYF
TRBV11-2	CASSYAGQAEETQYF
TRBV27	CASSFWARASAPTDTQYF
TRBV19	CASSREGQGNYGYTF
TRBV2	CASTGEQGDTGELFF
TRBV6-6	CASSYDRGRSSPLHF
TRBV4-1	CASSQDLARYEQYF
TRBV6-5	CASSYSQAGRHGKLFF
TRBV29-1	CSVGAGQTGNTIYF